This T cell receptor beta chain came from a study of siplizumab effects on memory and regulatory T cells (dated by TCRdb to between 2017 and 2020). Turning to the overall study: The study examined how the anti-CD2 antibody siplizumab affects alloreactive T-cell subsets in allogeneic mixed lymphocyte reactions built from human PBMCs.

On this clone itself: The specificity of this receptor is unknown. No base quality information exists; no much larger clone differs at one position.

The protocol used for the library was the immunoSEQ multiplex PCR assay. Approximately 100,000 TCR templates per sample were assayed on the deep sequencing platform. Genomic DNA extracted from sorted T cells was the material used for TCRbeta CDR3 sequencing. Per the authors' processing: The R programming language was used for clonal analysis of TCRbeta CDR3 data. Alloreactive CD4+ and CD8+ clones were defined by comparing unstimulated samples with post-reaction CFSE-low samples. By matching sequences to the repertoires of sorted unstimulated Treg and non-Treg cells, each alloreactive CD4+ clone was assigned a regulatory or non-regulatory origin. TCRdb obtained this table from immuneACCESS and retained in-frame rearrangements with V and J assigned. These tables miss some clones; where compared with another copy, unresolved V genes account for less than half of the shortfall, and the remainder is unexplained. That table supplies the V and J calls and clone size; D and trimming were determined from the DNA. This sample gives around 100,000 clones in total; more than 90% of them show up just once. The top ten clonotypes cover roughly 2.7% of the sample.

Results and caveats for the whole study, not just this receptor: Because sequences below about 10^-5 frequency were poorly captured, only a minor fraction of alloreactive clones could be mapped to unstimulated subsets. A naive or memory phenotype could not be assigned to roughly 80-95% of proliferating CD4+ or CD8+ clones. Greater diversity appeared to be present in unstimulated naive T cells than in memory T cells, and a substantial contribution to the alloresponse seemed to be made by naive cells. No functional confirmation was obtained for the suppressive function of proliferating Tregs from siplizumab cultures. Among mappable alloreactive CD4+ clones, an average Treg-derived fraction of around 71% was observed with siplizumab, compared with approximately 30% in control reactions. Siplizumab significantly lowered the cumulative frequency of alloreactive sequences that could be traced to unstimulated CD4+ memory T cells.

Sorted unstimulated T cells and proliferating T cells recovered from mixed lymphocyte reactions underwent TCRbeta CDR3 sequencing. Fresh whole blood from 9 to 11 HLA-typed healthy donors was used as the source from which PBMCs were isolated. The receptor comes from a human donor in good health. Some clones in this sample may be carry-over from other donors' samples. Sequenced material: CD4+ T cells sorted from blood.

The CDR3 region has the sequence CASSLWGATDTQYF. The base sequence is TGTGCCAGCAGCTTGTGGGGGGCCACAGATACGCAGTATTTT. Recombination joined TRBV11-3 with TRBJ2-3; the D gene may be TRBD1 or TRBD2, since each aligns over 6 bases. According to the germline V gene, CDR1 reads SGHNT and CDR2 reads YENEEA. V drops 3 bases and J drops 2 bases, leaving 9 bases in between. The CDR3 holds 14 amino acids from the cysteine to the phenylalanine. The entry retains the CDR3 DNA only, 42 bases that are in frame from base 1.